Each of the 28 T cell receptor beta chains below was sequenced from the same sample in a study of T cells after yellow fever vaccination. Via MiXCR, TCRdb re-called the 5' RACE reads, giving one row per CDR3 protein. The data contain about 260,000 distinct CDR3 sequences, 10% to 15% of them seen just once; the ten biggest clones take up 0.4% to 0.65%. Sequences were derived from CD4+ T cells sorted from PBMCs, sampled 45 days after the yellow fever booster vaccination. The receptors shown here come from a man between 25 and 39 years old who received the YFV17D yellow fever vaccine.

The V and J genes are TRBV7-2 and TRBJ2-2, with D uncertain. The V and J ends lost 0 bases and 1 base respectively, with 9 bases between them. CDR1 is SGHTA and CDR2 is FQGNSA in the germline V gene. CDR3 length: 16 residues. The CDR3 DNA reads TGTGCCAGCAGCTTAGCGATGCGGCTGAACACCGGGGAGCTGTTTTTT. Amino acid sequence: CASSLAMRLNTGELFF.

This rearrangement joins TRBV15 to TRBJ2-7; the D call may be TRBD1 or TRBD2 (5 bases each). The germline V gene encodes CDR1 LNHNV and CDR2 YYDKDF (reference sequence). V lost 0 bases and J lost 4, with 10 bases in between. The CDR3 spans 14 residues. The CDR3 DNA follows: TGTGCCACCAGCAGAGATCGGGACGGATACGAGCAGTACTTC. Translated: CATSRDRDGYEQYF.

The CDR3 nucleotides read TGTGCCAGTAACCCGGGACTAGCAAGTACGCAGTATTTT. Protein product: CASNPGLASTQYF. This rearrangement joins TRBV19 to TRBJ2-3, with 9 nucleotides matching TRBD2. V lost 7 bases and J lost 8; bases outside the gene matches: 7. From germline, CDR1 is LNHDA and CDR2 SQIVND (reference sequence). The length of the CDR3 is 13 residues. Supplemented by reference TRBV19 and TRBJ2-3, the full variable domain reads DGGITQSPKYLFRKEGQNVTLSCEQNLNHDAMYWYRQDPGQGLRLIYYSQIVNDFQKGDIAEGYSVSREKKESFPLTVTSAQKNPTAFYLCASNPGLASTQYFGPGTRLTVL.

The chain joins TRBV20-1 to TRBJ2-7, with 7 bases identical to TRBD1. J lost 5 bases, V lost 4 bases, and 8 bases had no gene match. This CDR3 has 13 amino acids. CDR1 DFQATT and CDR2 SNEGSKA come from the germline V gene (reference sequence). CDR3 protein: CSAIPGDSNEQYF. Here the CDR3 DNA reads TGCAGTGCTATCCCTGGGGACAGCAACGAGCAGTACTTC.

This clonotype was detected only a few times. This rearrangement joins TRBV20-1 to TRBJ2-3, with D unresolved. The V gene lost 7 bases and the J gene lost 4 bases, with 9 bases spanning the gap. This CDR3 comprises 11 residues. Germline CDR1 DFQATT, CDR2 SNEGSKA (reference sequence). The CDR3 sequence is CSGVVSDTQYF. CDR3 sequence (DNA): TGCAGTGGAGTAGTGTCAGATACGCAGTATTTT.

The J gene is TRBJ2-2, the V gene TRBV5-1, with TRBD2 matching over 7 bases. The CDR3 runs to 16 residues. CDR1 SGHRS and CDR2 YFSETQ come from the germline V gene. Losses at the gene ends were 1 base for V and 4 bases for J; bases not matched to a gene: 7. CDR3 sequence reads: CASSLSLAGATGELFF. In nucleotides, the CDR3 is TGCGCCAGCAGCTTGAGCTTGGCGGGAGCCACCGGGGAGCTGTTTTTT.

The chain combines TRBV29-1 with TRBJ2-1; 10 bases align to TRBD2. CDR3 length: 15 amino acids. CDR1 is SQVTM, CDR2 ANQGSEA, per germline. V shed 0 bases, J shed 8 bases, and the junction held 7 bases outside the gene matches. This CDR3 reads CSVEEGIAGGDEQFF. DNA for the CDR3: TGCAGCGTTGAAGAGGGGATAGCGGGAGGAGATGAGCAGTTCTTC.

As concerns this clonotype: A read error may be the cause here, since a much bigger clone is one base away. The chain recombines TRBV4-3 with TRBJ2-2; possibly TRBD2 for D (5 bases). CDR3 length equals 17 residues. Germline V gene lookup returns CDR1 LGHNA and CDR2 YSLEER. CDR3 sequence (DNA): TGCGCCGGCAGCCAAGAAGGTCGGGGTCATCAGACCGGGGAGCTGTTTTTT. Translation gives CAGSQEGRGHQTGELFF.

The CDR3 DNA reads TGTGCCAGCAGCCGACAGGGGGGAATGAACACTGAAGCTTTCTTT. Protein sequence: CASSRQGGMNTEAFF. This rearrangement joins TRBV3-1 to TRBJ1-1, with TRBD1 identical over 9 bases. Germline V gene sequence: CDR1 LGHDT, CDR2 YNNKEL (reference sequence). The CDR3 runs 15 residues. Losses at the gene ends were 4 bases for V and 0 bases for J; bases not matched to a gene: 3.

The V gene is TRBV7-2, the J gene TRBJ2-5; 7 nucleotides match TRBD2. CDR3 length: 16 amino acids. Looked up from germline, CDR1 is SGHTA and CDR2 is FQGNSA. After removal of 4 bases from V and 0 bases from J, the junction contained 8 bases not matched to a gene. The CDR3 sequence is CASSSSGTSNQETQYF. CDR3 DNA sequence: TGTGCCAGCAGCTCGAGCGGGACCTCAAACCAAGAGACCCAGTACTTC.

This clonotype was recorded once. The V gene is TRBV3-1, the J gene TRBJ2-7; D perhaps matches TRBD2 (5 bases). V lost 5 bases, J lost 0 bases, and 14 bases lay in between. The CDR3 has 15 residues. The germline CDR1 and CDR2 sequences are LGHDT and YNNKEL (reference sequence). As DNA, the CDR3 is TGTGCCAGCAGCGGGAGTGACCGCCTCTCCTACGAGCAGTACTTC. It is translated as CASSGSDRLSYEQYF.

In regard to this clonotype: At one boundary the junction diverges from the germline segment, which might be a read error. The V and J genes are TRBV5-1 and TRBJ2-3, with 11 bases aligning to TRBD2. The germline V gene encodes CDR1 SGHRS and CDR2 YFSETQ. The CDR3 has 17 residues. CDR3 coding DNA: TGCGCCAGCAGCTTGGGCCTAGCGGGAGGAGAAGGAGATACGCAGTGTTTT. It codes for CASSLGLAGGEGDTQCF.

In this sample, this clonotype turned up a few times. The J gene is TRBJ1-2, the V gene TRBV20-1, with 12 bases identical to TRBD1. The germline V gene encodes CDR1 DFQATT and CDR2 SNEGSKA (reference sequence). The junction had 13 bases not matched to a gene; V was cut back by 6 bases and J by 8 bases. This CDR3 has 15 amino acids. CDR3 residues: CSASEGDRGRRGYTF. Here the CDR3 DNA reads TGCAGTGCCTCTGAGGGGGACAGGGGGCGTCGAGGCTACACCTTC.

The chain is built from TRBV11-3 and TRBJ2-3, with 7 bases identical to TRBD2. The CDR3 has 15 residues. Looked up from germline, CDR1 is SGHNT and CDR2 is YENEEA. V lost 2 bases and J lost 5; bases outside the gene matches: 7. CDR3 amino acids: CASSLRRESVDTQYF. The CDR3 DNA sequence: TGTGCCAGCAGCTTACGGCGGGAGTCGGTAGATACGCAGTATTTT.

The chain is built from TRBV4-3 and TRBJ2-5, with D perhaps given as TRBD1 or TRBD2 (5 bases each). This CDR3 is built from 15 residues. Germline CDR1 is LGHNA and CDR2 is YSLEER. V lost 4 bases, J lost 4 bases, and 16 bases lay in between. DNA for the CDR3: TGCGCCAGCAGCCGTGTCAGGGCTGGGAGAGAGACCCAGTACTTC. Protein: CASSRVRAGRETQYF.

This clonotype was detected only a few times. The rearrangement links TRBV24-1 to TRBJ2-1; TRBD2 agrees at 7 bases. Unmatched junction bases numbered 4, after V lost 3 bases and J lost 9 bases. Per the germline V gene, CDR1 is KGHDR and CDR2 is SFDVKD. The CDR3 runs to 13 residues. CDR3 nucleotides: TGTGCCACCAGTGATCCGACTAGCCCTGAGCAGTTCTTC. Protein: CATSDPTSPEQFF.

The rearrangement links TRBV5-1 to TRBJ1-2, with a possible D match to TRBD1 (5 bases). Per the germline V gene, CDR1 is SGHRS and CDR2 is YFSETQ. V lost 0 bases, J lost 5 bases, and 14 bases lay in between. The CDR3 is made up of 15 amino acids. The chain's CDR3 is CASSLGQSKGYGYTF. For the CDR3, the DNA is TGCGCCAGCAGCTTGGGACAGTCCAAAGGATATGGCTACACCTTC.

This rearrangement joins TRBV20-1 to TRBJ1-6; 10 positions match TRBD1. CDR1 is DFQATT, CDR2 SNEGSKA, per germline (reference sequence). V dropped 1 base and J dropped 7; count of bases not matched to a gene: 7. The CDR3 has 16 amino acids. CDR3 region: CSARGRQGAGNSPLHF. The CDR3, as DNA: TGCAGTGCTAGAGGCCGACAGGGGGCGGGAAATTCACCCCTCCACTTT.

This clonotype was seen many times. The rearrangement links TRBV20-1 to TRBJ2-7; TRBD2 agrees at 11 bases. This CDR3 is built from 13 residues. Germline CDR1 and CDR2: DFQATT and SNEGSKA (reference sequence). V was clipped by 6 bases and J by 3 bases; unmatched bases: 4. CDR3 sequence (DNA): TGCAGTGCCGGGACTAGCGGAATCTACGAGCAGTACTTC. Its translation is CSAGTSGIYEQYF.

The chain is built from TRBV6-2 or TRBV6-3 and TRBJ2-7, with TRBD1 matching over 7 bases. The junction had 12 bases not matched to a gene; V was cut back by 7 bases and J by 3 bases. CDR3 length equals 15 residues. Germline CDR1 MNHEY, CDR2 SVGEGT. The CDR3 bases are TGTGCCAGCACCCGACAGGGTCCCTCCAACTACGAGCAGTACTTC. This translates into CASTRQGPSNYEQYF.

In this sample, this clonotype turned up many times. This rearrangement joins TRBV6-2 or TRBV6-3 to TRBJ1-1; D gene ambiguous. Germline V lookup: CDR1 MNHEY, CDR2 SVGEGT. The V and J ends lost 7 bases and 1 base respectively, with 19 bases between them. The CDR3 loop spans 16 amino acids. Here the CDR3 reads CASTPQRGRGNTEAFF. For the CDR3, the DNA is TGTGCCAGCACCCCCCAAAGAGGGCGCGGGAACACTGAAGCTTTCTTT.

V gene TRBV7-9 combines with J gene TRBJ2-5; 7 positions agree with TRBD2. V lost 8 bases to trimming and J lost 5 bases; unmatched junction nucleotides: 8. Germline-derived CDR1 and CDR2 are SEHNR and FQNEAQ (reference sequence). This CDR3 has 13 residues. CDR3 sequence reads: CASQGGPWETQYF. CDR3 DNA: TGTGCCAGCCAGGGAGGGCCATGGGAGACCCAGTACTTC.

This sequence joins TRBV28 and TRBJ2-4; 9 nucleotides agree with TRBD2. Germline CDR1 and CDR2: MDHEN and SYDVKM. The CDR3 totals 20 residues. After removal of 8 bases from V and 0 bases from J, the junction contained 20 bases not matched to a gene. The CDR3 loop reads CASRPPRWAGGPTAKNIQYF. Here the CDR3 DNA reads TGTGCCAGCCGCCCCCCGAGGTGGGCGGGAGGGCCCACAGCCAAAAACATTCAGTACTTC.

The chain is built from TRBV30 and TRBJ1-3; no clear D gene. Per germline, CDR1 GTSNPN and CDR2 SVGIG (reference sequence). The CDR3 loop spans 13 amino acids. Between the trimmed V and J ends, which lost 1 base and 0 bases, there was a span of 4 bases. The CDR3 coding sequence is TGTGCCTGGAGTGAAAACTCTGGAAACACCATATATTTT. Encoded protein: CAWSENSGNTIYF.

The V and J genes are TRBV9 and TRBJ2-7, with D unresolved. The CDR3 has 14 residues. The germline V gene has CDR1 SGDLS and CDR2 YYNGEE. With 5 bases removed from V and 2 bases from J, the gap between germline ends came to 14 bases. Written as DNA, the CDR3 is TGTGCCAGCAGTGCGAAGGGCCAAACCTACGAGCAGTACTTC. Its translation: CASSAKGQTYEQYF.

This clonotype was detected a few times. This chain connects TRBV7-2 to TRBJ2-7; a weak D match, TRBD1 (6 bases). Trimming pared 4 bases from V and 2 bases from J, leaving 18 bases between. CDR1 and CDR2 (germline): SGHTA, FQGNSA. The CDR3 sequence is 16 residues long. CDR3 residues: CASSSGTTKATYEQYF. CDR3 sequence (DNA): TGTGCCAGCAGCTCCGGGACAACCAAGGCGACCTACGAGCAGTACTTC.

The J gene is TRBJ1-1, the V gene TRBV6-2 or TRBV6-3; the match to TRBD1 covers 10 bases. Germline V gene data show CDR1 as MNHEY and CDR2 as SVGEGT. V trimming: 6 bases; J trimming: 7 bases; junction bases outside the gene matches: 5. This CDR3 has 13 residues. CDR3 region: CASSKTGGVEAFF. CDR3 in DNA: TGTGCCAGCAGCAAGACAGGGGGCGTTGAAGCTTTCTTT.

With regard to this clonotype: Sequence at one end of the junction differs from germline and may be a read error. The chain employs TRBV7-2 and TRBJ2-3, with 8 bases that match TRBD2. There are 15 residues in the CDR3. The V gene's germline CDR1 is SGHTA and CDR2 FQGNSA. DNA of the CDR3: TGTTCCAGCAGCTTCAGCGGGAGTTACACAGATACGCAGTATTTT. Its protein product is CSSSFSGSYTDTQYF. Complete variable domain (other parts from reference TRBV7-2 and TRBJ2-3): GAGVSQSPSNKVTEKGKDVELRCDPISGHTALYWYRQSLGQGLEFLIYFQGNSAPDKSGLPSDRFSAERTGGSVSTLTIQRTQQEDSAVYLCSSSFSGSYTDTQYFGPGTRLTVL.